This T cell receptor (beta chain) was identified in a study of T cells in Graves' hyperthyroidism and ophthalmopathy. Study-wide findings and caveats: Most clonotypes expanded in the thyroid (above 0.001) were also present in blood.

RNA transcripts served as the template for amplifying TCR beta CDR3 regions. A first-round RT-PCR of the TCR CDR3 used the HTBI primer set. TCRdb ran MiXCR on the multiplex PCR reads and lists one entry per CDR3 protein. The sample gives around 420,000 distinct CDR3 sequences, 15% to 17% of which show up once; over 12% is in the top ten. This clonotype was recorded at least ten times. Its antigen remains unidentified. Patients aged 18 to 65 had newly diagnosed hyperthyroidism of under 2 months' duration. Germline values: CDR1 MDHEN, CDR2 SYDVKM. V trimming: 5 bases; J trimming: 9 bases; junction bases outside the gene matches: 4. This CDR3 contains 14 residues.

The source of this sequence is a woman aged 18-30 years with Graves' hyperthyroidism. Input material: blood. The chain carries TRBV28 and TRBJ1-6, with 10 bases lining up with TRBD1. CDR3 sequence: CASSPGTGVSPLHF. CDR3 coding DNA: TGTGCCAGCAGTCCCGGGACAGGGGTTTCACCCCTCCACTTT.